What follows is one TCR beta chain and its context. The antigen remains unidentified. The data are from a study of cytomegalovirus exposure and HLA in healthy donors. Study-wide results and limits: The study had only CMV serostatus as immune exposure information. Roughly even sequencing depth across donors was the assumption behind the presence/absence analyses. Later analysis identified a missense DCLRE1C variant that was linked to TCR beta V- and J-gene trimming. Researchers catalogued over 150 TCR beta chains as cytomegalovirus-associated.

CDR1 is SGHNT, CDR2 YENEEA, per germline. This CDR3 has 16 amino acids. Losses at the gene ends were 3 bases for V and 0 bases for J; bases not matched to a gene: 4. The PCR was carried out with 60 Vbeta primers and 13 Jbeta primers. Assay used: immunoSEQ multiplex PCR; TCRdb lists only in-frame clones, some missing. This table has 110,000 to 150,000 clones, 77% appearing once. The specimen sequenced was PBMCs. This chain uses TRBV11-3 with TRBJ2-2; TRBD2 matches 7 bases. This clonotype was obtained from a male donor in good health and CMV-seronegative. The DNA of the CDR3 is TGTGCCAGCAGCTTGCCTCTAGCGGCGAACACCGGGGAGCTGTTTTTT. Amino acids: CASSLPLAANTGELFF. Supplemented by reference TRBV11-3 and TRBJ2-2, the full variable domain reads EAGVVQSPRYKIIEKKQPVAFWCNPISGHNTLYWYLQNLGQGPELLIRYENEEAVDDSQLPKDRFSAERLKGVDSTLKIQPAELGDSAVYLCASSLPLAANTGELFFGEGSRLTVL.